The source of this TCR beta chain is a study of shared clonotypes between healthy human individuals. Genomic DNA of each subset was evenly split across several immunoSEQ plates. The table came from immunoSEQ multiplex PCR; TCRdb's copy has only in-frame clones and leaves some out. The data show fewer than 1.8 million clones, with less than 99% seen just once and approximately 0.4% held by the top ten. Notes on this clone: What it binds is unknown. This same CDR3 is encoded by further DNA sequences in the sample.

Findings and limits, study-wide: How much donors shared clonotypes was expected to be affected by sequencing depth.

Sequencing was carried out using naive CD4+ T cells sorted from blood. Subset in this sample: CD45RA+ positively selected. This sequence was found in a man aged 25-45 years in good health.

CDR3 DNA sequence: TGTGCCAGCTCACCAAGGCAGAACACTGAAGCTTTCTTT. Translation gives CASSPRQNTEAFF. The chain recombines TRBV18 with TRBJ1-1, with D unresolved. CDR3 length: 13 amino acids. Trimming shortened V by 2 bases and J by 1 base, and 5 bases separated the two germline ends. The V gene's germline CDR1 is KGHSH and CDR2 LQKENI.